This passage covers 11 T cell receptor beta chains from one sample sequenced in a study of blood T cell repertoires in COVID-19. Measured with immunoSEQ multiplex PCR; TCRdb has only the in-frame clones, and not every one. The table includes roughly 260,000 clones, 91% detected once. Specimen: peripheral blood. The receptors shown here come from a person in their late teens or twenties with COVID-19, enrolled during active disease.

The chain joins TRBV2 to TRBJ1-3; D gene uncertain. The V gene's germline CDR1 is SNHLY and CDR2 FYNNEI. Trimming took off 10 bases at V and 5 bases at J, with 9 bases between the two ends. This CDR3 is 11 amino acids long. CDR3: CATLNRNTIYF. The CDR3 DNA reads as TGTGCCACACTCAACCGAAACACCATATATTTT.

The rearrangement links TRBV6-5 to TRBJ2-5, with 8 bases aligning to TRBD2. Germline assignment: CDR1 MNHEY and CDR2 SVGAGI. V was pared by 4 bases and J by 4 bases, with 5 bases of the junction left unmatched. The length of the CDR3 is 14 residues. The CDR3 DNA follows: TGTGCCAGCAGTTTGAGTCGGGGGGGAGAGACCCAGTACTTC. It encodes CASSLSRGGETQYF.

The V gene is TRBV28, the J gene TRBJ2-7, with a possible D match to TRBD1 (6 bases). The germline V gene encodes CDR1 MDHEN and CDR2 SYDVKM. V dropped 4 bases and J dropped 2 bases, with 9 bases sitting between them. The CDR3 spans 13 residues. CDR3 DNA: TGTGCCAGCAGTTCGGACAGCCCCTACGAGCAGTACTTC. Its translation is CASSSDSPYEQYF.

The gene calls are TRBV7-8 and TRBJ1-6, with a weak D call TRBD1 (6 bases). Trimming shortened V by 1 base and J by 6 bases, and 10 bases separated the two germline ends. Germline V gene data show CDR1 as SGHVS and CDR2 as FQNEAQ. The length of the CDR3 is 15 residues. The CDR3 region has the DNA TGTGCCAGCAGCTTAGATGGACAGTCTAATTCACCCCTCCACTTT. Its translation: CASSLDGQSNSPLHF. Variable domain in full (rest from reference TRBV7-8 and TRBJ1-6): GAGVSQSPRYKVAKRGQDVALRCDPISGHVSLFWYQQALGQGPEFLTYFQNEAQLDKSGLPSDRFFAERPEGSVSTLKIQRTQQEDSAVYLCASSLDGQSNSPLHFGNGTRLTVT.

This chain uses TRBV20-1 with TRBJ2-7, with D possibly TRBD2 on 5 matching bases. Germline V gene data show CDR1 as DFQATT and CDR2 as SNEGSKA (reference sequence). The CDR3 spans 11 residues. Trimming pared 5 bases from V and 7 bases from J, leaving 12 bases between. CDR3 nucleotides: TGCAGTGCTGAGGGCCCAGCGGAGCAGTACTTC. Amino acids: CSAEGPAEQYF.

This rearrangement joins TRBV7-9 to TRBJ1-2; weak D call: TRBD1 (6 bases). CDR3 length: 13 amino acids. The V gene's germline CDR1 is SEHNR and CDR2 FQNEAQ (reference sequence). The ends were cut back, 4 bases at V and 8 bases at J, with 14 bases in the middle. The CDR3 DNA follows: TGTGCCAGCAGCTGGGCAGGGGCTCTCGGCTACACCTTC. Protein: CASSWAGALGYTF.

The chain is built from TRBV7-9 and TRBJ1-4; TRBD1 agrees at 12 bases. V lost 5 bases, J lost 4 bases, and 11 bases stayed unmatched. The CDR3 consists of 18 residues. From germline, CDR1 is SEHNR and CDR2 FQNEAQ (reference sequence). The CDR3 region has the DNA TGTGCCAGCAGCCCCCTCGGGACAGGGGGCCGCGTTAATGAAAAACTGTTTTTT. Its protein is CASSPLGTGGRVNEKLFF.

This clone was picked up one time. The rearrangement links TRBV29-1 to TRBJ2-2, with TRBD2 identical over 8 bases. Per the germline V gene, CDR1 is SQVTM and CDR2 is ANQGSEA. The V segment lost 0 bases and the J segment 7 bases; nucleotides outside the gene matches: 10. The CDR3 totals 16 residues. As DNA, the CDR3 is TGCAGCGTTGAAGATAGAACAGCGGGAGCGGGCGGGGAGCTGTTTTTT. Protein sequence: CSVEDRTAGAGGELFF.

This chain uses TRBV5-1 with TRBJ2-3, with 7 bases identical to TRBD1. With 6 bases clipped from V and 5 bases from J, the junction kept 15 bases outside the gene matches. Germline assignment: CDR1 SGHRS and CDR2 YFSETQ. The CDR3 length is 16 residues. DNA for the CDR3: TGCGCCAGCAAAAGGGACAGCCTACTCTTTGGAGATACGCAGTATTTT. This gives the protein CASKRDSLLFGDTQYF. Full variable domain (rest looked up from reference TRBV5-1 and TRBJ2-3): KAGVTQTPRYLIKTRGQQVTLSCSPISGHRSVSWYQQTPGQGLQFLFEYFSETQRNKGNFPGRFSGRQFSNSRSEMNVSTLELGDSALYLCASKRDSLLFGDTQYFGPGTRLTVL.

Here the CDR3 reads CASSLRQGSETQYF. CDR3 coding DNA: TGTGCCAGCAGCTTACGACAGGGGAGTGAGACCCAGTACTTC. The V gene is TRBV7-2, the J gene TRBJ2-5; 8 positions match TRBD1. Germline CDR1 SGHTA, CDR2 FQGNSA. Unmatched junction bases numbered 4, after V lost 2 bases and J lost 5 bases. This CDR3 contains 14 residues. Full variable domain (outside the CDR3, taken from reference TRBV7-2 and TRBJ2-5): GAGVSQSPSNKVTEKGKDVELRCDPISGHTALYWYRQSLGQGLEFLIYFQGNSAPDKSGLPSDRFSAERTGGSVSTLTIQRTQQEDSAVYLCASSLRQGSETQYFGPGTRLLVL.

This sequence joins TRBV28 and TRBJ1-1; a possible D gene is TRBD1 (5 bases). Germline values: CDR1 MDHEN, CDR2 SYDVKM. The V gene lost 7 bases and the J gene lost 2 bases, with 11 bases spanning the gap. This CDR3 spans 13 amino acids. CDR3 loop: CASTAGPNTEAFF. The CDR3 nucleotides are TGTGCCAGCACGGCAGGGCCAAACACTGAAGCTTTCTTT.